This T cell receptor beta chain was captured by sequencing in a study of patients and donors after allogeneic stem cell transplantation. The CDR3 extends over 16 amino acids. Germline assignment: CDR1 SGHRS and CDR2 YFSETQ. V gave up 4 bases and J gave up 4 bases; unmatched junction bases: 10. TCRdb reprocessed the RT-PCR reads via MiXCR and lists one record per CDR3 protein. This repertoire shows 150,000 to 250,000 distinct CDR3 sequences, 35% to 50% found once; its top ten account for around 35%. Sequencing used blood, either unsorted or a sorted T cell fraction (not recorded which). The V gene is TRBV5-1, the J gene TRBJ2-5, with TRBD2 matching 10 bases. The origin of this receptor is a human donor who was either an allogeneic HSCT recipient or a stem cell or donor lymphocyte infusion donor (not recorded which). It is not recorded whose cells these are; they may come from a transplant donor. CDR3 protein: CASSLVLAGDGETQYF. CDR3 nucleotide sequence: TGCGCCAGCAGCCTGGTTCTAGCGGGAGACGGAGAGACCCAGTACTTC.